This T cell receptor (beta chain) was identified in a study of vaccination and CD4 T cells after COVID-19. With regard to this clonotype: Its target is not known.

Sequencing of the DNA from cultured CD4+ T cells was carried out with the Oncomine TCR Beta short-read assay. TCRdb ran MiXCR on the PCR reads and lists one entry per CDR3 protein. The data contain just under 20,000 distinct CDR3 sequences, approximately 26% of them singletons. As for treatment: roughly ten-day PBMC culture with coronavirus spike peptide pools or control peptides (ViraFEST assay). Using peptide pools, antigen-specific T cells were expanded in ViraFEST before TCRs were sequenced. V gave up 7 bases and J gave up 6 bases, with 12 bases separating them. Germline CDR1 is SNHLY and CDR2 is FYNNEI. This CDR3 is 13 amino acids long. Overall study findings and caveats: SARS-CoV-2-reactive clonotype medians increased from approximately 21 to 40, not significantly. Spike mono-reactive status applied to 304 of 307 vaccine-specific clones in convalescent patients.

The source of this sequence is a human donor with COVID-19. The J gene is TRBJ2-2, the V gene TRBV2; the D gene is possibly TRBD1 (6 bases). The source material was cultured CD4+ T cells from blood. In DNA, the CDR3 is TGTGCCAGCACTCCTAACAGGGCCGGGGAGCTGTTTTTT. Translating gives CASTPNRAGELFF.